A single sample is the source of the 22 T cell receptor beta chains below, sequenced in a study of cytomegalovirus exposure and HLA in healthy donors. Generated by immunoSEQ multiplex PCR, the TCRdb table keeps only in-frame clones and is missing some. Counted here are about 120,000 clones, nearly 90% occurring once; the ten biggest clones make up 0.95% to 1.3%. The sample comprised PBMCs. These receptors came from a woman aged 18-29 years in good health and CMV-seronegative.

This clone was recorded only once. The chain recombines TRBV2 with TRBJ1-2; 7 nucleotides line up with TRBD1. Unmatched junction bases numbered 7, after V lost 5 bases and J lost 4 bases. The CDR3 sequence is 14 residues long. Germline values: CDR1 SNHLY, CDR2 FYNNEI. The CDR3, as DNA: TGTGCCAGCAGTCAACAGGGGCCTTCCTATGGCTACACCTTC. Its translation is CASSQQGPSYGYTF.

This clone is a singleton in its sample. The chain has TRBV7-2 and TRBJ1-2; 7 nucleotides agree with TRBD1. This CDR3 is built from 18 residues. The germline V gene encodes CDR1 SGHTA and CDR2 FQGNSA. V shed 5 bases, J shed 0 bases, and the junction held 15 bases outside the gene matches. The CDR3 DNA reads as TGTGCCAGCAGCCCAGCCGGGACAGCGGGGGGAACTAACTATGGCTACACCTTC. This codes for CASSPAGTAGGTNYGYTF.

This clone came up once. This chain uses TRBV6-6 with TRBJ1-2; 9 nucleotides line up with TRBD1. This CDR3 is built from 15 residues. The germline gives CDR1 MNHNY, CDR2 SVGAGI (reference sequence). The V gene end was trimmed by 5 bases and the J gene end by 6 bases; junction bases not matched to a gene: 10. CDR3 sequence reads: CASSRTGGEYHGYTF. The CDR3 DNA reads TGTGCCAGCAGTAGAACAGGGGGCGAGTACCATGGCTACACCTTC.

The chain couples TRBV7-8 to TRBJ1-1; perhaps TRBD1 as D (6 bases). The CDR3 runs to 15 residues. Germline V lookup: CDR1 SGHVS, CDR2 FQNEAQ. The ends were cut back, 3 bases at V and 0 bases at J, with 11 bases in the middle. In nucleotides, the CDR3 is TGTGCCAGCAGCTTCCTGACAGGAATGAACACTGAAGCTTTCTTT. Protein: CASSFLTGMNTEAFF.

The V and J genes are TRBV28 and TRBJ2-1; D is ambiguous. Germline CDR1 reads MDHEN; CDR2 reads SYDVKM. This CDR3 contains 13 residues. V was cut by 5 bases and J by 4 bases, with 9 bases left in between. CDR3 region: CASSPGFYNEQFF. DNA for the CDR3: TGTGCCAGCAGTCCGGGTTTTTACAATGAGCAGTTCTTC.

The rearrangement joins TRBV27 to TRBJ1-4; D call uncertain. Germline V gene data show CDR1 as MNHEY and CDR2 as SMNVEV (reference sequence). The CDR3 runs to 13 residues. Trimming left V 1 base short and J 8 bases short, with 8 bases between. CDR3 in DNA: TGTGCCAGCAGTTTATGGGGAGGGGAAAAACTGTTTTTT. This translates into CASSLWGGEKLFF.

This chain joins TRBV15 and TRBJ2-7; the match to TRBD1 covers 8 bases. The J segment lost 2 bases and the V segment lost 0 bases, leaving 3 bases of the junction unmatched. The germline gives CDR1 LNHNV, CDR2 YYDKDF (reference sequence). The CDR3 consists of 15 residues. Written as DNA, the CDR3 is TGTGCCACCAGCAGAGATCCGACAGGGGCCTACGAGCAGTACGTC. Its protein product is CATSRDPTGAYEQYV.

The V gene is TRBV18, the J gene TRBJ2-3; D gene uncertain. The CDR3 runs 11 residues. Trimming pared 6 bases from V and 6 bases from J, leaving 7 bases between. CDR1 and CDR2 from the germline V gene are KGHSH and LQKENI. This chain's CDR3 is CASSPRDTQYF. For the CDR3, the DNA is TGTGCCAGCTCCCCTCGGGATACGCAGTATTTT.

The V gene is TRBV5-1, the J gene TRBJ1-6; tentatively, D is TRBD1 (6 bases). V lost 2 bases and J lost 8, with 14 bases in between. Germline CDR1 is SGHRS and CDR2 is YFSETQ. The CDR3 covers 15 residues. CDR3 DNA sequence: TGCGCCAGCAGCTTCTCCGGACAGTATGATTCACCCCTCCACTTT. It yields the protein CASSFSGQYDSPLHF. The variable domain in full, with the rest retrieved from reference TRBV5-1 and TRBJ1-6, is KAGVTQTPRYLIKTRGQQVTLSCSPISGHRSVSWYQQTPGQGLQFLFEYFSETQRNKGNFPGRFSGRQFSNSRSEMNVSTLELGDSALYLCASSFSGQYDSPLHFGNGTRLTVT.

The V gene is TRBV6-5, the J gene TRBJ1-2; the match to TRBD1 covers 9 bases. After removal of 0 bases from V and 8 bases from J, the junction contained 4 bases not matched to a gene. Germline lookup yields CDR1 MNHEY and CDR2 SVGAGI. CDR3 size: 14 residues. CDR3 nucleotide sequence: TGTGCCAGCAGTTACTCGGACAGGGGTTTGGGCTACACCTTC. This codes for CASSYSDRGLGYTF.

The chain employs TRBV11-3 and TRBJ2-1, with a weak D call TRBD1 (5 bases). In germline, CDR1 is SGHNT, CDR2 YENEEA. This CDR3 is 15 amino acids long. The V end was cut by 5 bases, the J end by 0 bases, with 11 bases between. The CDR3 region has the DNA TGTGCCAGCAGCCTCGGCCAGGGCTCCTACAATGAGCAGTTCTTC. Translation gives CASSLGQGSYNEQFF.

The V gene is TRBV18, the J gene TRBJ1-1; TRBD1 agrees at 8 bases. The trim removed 5 bases at V and 4 bases at J, leaving 15 bases unmatched. The CDR3 contains 17 residues. Germline CDR1 and CDR2: KGHSH and LQKENI. The CDR3 DNA reads as TGTGCCAGCTCAGATCGGGCCCCAGGGGGCTGGAGCACTGAAGCTTTCTTT. Amino acids: CASSDRAPGGWSTEAFF. The entire variable domain, with the rest obtained from reference TRBV18 and TRBJ1-1, is as follows: NAGVMQNPRHLVRRRGQEARLRCSPMKGHSHVYWYRQLPEEGLKFMVYLQKENIIDESGMPKERFSAEFPKEGPSILRIQQVVRGDSAAYFCASSDRAPGGWSTEAFFGQGTRLTVV.

This clone turned up a few times. This CDR3 reads CASSFPTGTAFF. As DNA, the CDR3 is TGTGCCAGCAGTTTTCCTACAGGGACGGCTTTCTTT. The gene calls are TRBV27 and TRBJ1-1, with a weak D call TRBD1 (6 bases). V was clipped by 3 bases and J by 11 bases, with 13 bases between them. Germline V CDR1 and CDR2: MNHEY, SMNVEV (reference sequence). The CDR3 loop spans 12 amino acids.

V and J are TRBV30 and TRBJ1-3; the D is unclear. The CDR3 is made up of 14 amino acids. Germline-derived CDR1 and CDR2 are GTSNPN and SVGIG (reference sequence). V was cut by 2 bases and J by 3 bases, with 11 bases left in between. The CDR3 loop reads CAWSFGSGGNTIYF. CDR3 nucleotides: TGTGCCTGGAGTTTTGGGAGCGGTGGAAACACCATATATTTT.

The chain combines TRBV29-1 with TRBJ2-7, with 10 positions matching TRBD2. V lost 4 bases, J lost 5 bases, and 8 bases stayed unmatched. This CDR3 spans 14 amino acids. Germline CDR1 SQVTM, CDR2 ANQGSEA. For the CDR3, the DNA is TGCAGCGTTGTCTCTAGCGGGAGAGTCAACGAGCAGTACTTC. It encodes CSVVSSGRVNEQYF.

The chain joins TRBV4-2 to TRBJ2-5; tentative D call: TRBD2 (6 bases). The germline gives CDR1 LGHNA, CDR2 YNFKEQ. This CDR3 region has 14 residues. Trimming left V 3 bases short and J 3 bases short, with 11 bases between. In nucleotides, the CDR3 is TGTGCCAGCAGCCATCGGGACTCAGAAGAGACCCAGTACTTC. This sequence encodes CASSHRDSEETQYF.

The V and J genes are TRBV28 and TRBJ1-2; D might be TRBD1 (6 bases). The CDR3 extends over 15 amino acids. V was cut by 1 base and J by 6 bases, with 15 bases left in between. Germline CDR1 reads MDHEN; CDR2 reads SYDVKM. This CDR3 is CASSLYGGHRHGYTF. CDR3 coding DNA: TGTGCCAGCAGTTTATACGGGGGGCATCGGCATGGCTACACCTTC.

This chain uses TRBV28 with TRBJ2-7, with 8 bases lining up with TRBD2. Germline CDR1 is MDHEN and CDR2 is SYDVKM. The junction had 18 bases not matched to a gene; V was cut back by 5 bases and J by 6 bases. This CDR3 contains 17 residues. CDR3 in amino acids: CASSPRQAGVYPREQYF. The CDR3 DNA reads TGTGCCAGCAGTCCTCGTCAAGCGGGAGTATACCCGCGCGAGCAGTACTTC.

The J gene is TRBJ1-2, the V gene TRBV6-5; D is uncertain. Per the germline V gene, CDR1 is MNHEY and CDR2 is SVGAGI. The CDR3 sequence is 12 residues long. V gave up 5 bases and J gave up 4 bases, with 8 bases separating them. The CDR3 sequence is CASSPSFYGYTF. The CDR3 nucleotides read TGTGCCAGCAGTCCCTCGTTCTATGGCTACACCTTC.

J is TRBJ2-5 and V is TRBV28; D may be TRBD1 (5 bases). The CDR3 has 13 amino acids. CDR1 and CDR2 (germline): MDHEN, SYDVKM. Trimming took off 7 bases at V and 5 bases at J, with 14 bases between the two ends. The CDR3 is CASTRAGIETQYF. CDR3 DNA sequence: TGTGCCAGCACCAGGGCAGGTATCGAGACCCAGTACTTC.

The chain uses TRBV6-5 and TRBJ1-2; 8 bases map to TRBD1. The CDR3 runs to 14 residues. Germline CDR1 MNHEY, CDR2 SVGAGI. The trim removed 4 bases at V and 5 bases at J, leaving 6 bases unmatched. The DNA of the CDR3 is TGTGCCAGCAGTTTGGGACAGGCTGGGTATGGCTACACCTTC. The encoded protein is CASSLGQAGYGYTF.

V usage is TRBV5-8 and J usage is TRBJ1-5, with TRBD1 identical over 8 bases. The length of the CDR3 is 14 residues. Losses at the gene ends were 3 bases for V and 7 bases for J; bases not matched to a gene: 6. CDR1 and CDR2 from the germline V gene are SGHTS and YDEGEE. The CDR3: CASSYGQGGQPQHF. The DNA of the CDR3 is TGTGCCAGCAGCTATGGACAGGGCGGACAGCCCCAGCATTTT. The complete variable domain, with remaining parts taken from reference TRBV5-8 and TRBJ1-5, reads EAGVTQSPTHLIKTRGQQATLRCSPISGHTSVYWYQQALGLGLQFLLWYDEGEERNRGNFPPRFSGRQFPNYSSELNVNALELEDSALYLCASSYGQGGQPQHFGDGTRLSIL.